This note documents a single TCR beta chain sequence. Its antigen is undetermined. These data originate in a study of radiotherapy plus CTLA-4 blockade in lung cancer. Study information: Objective responses arose in approximately 17% of patients, and under 40% experienced disease control. Broader study findings: The authors reported that early blood T cell clone dynamics, with interferon-beta, best predicted response. TCR clones from tumors expanded in blood after radiotherapy plus ipilimumab.

CDR3 size: 14 residues. CDR1 and CDR2 (germline): ENHRY, SYGVKD. The V segment lost 8 bases and the J segment 4 bases; nucleotides outside the gene matches: 4. Chemo-refractory metastatic non-small-cell lung cancer patients were treated with focal radiation plus CTLA-4 blockade with ipilimumab. The table came from immunoSEQ multiplex PCR; TCRdb's copy has only in-frame clones and leaves some out. The table has more than 90,000 clones, around 75% seen once. The chain couples TRBV10-3 to TRBJ2-1, with TRBD2 matching 11 bases. This TCR was recovered from a human donor with non-small cell lung cancer who had a partial response to radiotherapy plus ipilimumab. The starting material was peripheral blood, obtained from a patient treated with radiotherapy plus ipilimumab. The CDR3 loop reads CAIGGTSGYNEQFF. The CDR3, as DNA: TGTGCCATCGGAGGGACTAGCGGATACAATGAGCAGTTCTTC.